The next 26 T cell receptor beta chains were all read from a single sample in a study of T cell changes during pregnancy in multiple sclerosis. Using immunoSEQ multiplex PCR, the repertoire was profiled, and TCRdb retains in-frame clones only, with some absent. This table holds some 60,000 clones, 80% to 95% found once. Sample: peripheral blood, taken in the first trimester of pregnancy. These receptors all stem from a female donor with multiple sclerosis, enrolled in a pregnancy study.

The V gene is TRBV9, the J gene TRBJ2-7, with TRBD2 identical over 8 bases. Germline CDR1 reads SGDLS; CDR2 reads YYNGEE. Trimming took 4 bases from V and 1 from J; bases not matched to a gene: 10. This CDR3 comprises 16 residues. CDR3 sequence: CASSRAATSASYEQYF. Written as DNA, the CDR3 is TGTGCCAGCAGCCGGGCTGCGACTAGCGCTTCCTACGAGCAGTACTTC.

The J gene is TRBJ2-3, the V gene TRBV21-1; TRBD2 was called by the table and not checked on the DNA. TRBV21-1 is a recognized pseudogene. This CDR3 has 15 residues. CDR3 residues: CASRRAPPMWGTQYF. In nucleotides, the CDR3 is TGTGCCAGCCGGCGGGCGCCGCCAATGTGGGGTACGCAGTATTTT.

This clone was seen only a few times. This chain links TRBV4-2 with TRBJ1-2, with a weak D call TRBD1 (5 bases). Germline V gives CDR1 LGHNA, CDR2 YNFKEQ. With 2 bases removed from V and 5 bases from J, the gap between germline ends came to 15 bases. The CDR3 is made up of 15 amino acids. The CDR3 DNA is TGTGCCAGCAGCCAAACGCCGAGACAGAGTTATGGCTACACCTTC. As protein: CASSQTPRQSYGYTF.

The rearrangement joins TRBV19 to TRBJ1-2; maybe TRBD1 (5 bases). Germline V CDR1 and CDR2: LNHDA, SQIVND (reference sequence). The CDR3 loop spans 15 amino acids. Trimming took 6 bases from V and 2 from J, leaving 16 bases between them. CDR3 region: CASSIFSPGNYGYTF. The CDR3 DNA is TGTGCCAGTAGCATTTTTTCTCCAGGGAACTATGGCTACACCTTC. Complete variable domain (other parts from reference TRBV19 and TRBJ1-2): DGGITQSPKYLFRKEGQNVTLSCEQNLNHDAMYWYRQDPGQGLRLIYYSQIVNDFQKGDIAEGYSVSREKKESFPLTVTSAQKNPTAFYLCASSIFSPGNYGYTFGSGTRLTVV.

The J gene is TRBJ2-7, the V gene TRBV7-3; 7 bases are a match to TRBD2. Germline V gene data show CDR1 as SGHTA and CDR2 as FQGTGA. The CDR3 is made up of 16 amino acids. Trimming took 1 base from V and 2 from J; bases not matched to a gene: 8. The CDR3 bases are TGTGCCAGCAGCTTAAGGGGCGGGGGTTCGCCCTACGAGCAGTACTTC. Protein: CASSLRGGGSPYEQYF.

The chain carries TRBV5-5 and TRBJ1-5; D is unresolved. This CDR3 spans 15 amino acids. Trimming cost V 4 bases and J 3 bases, with 14 bases left between them. The germline V gene has CDR1 SGHKS and CDR2 YYEKEE (reference sequence). CDR3 coding DNA: TGTGCCAGCAGCCCGGATCCGGGATCCAATCAGCCCCAGCATTTT. It encodes CASSPDPGSNQPQHF. Full variable domain (missing parts from reference TRBV5-5 and TRBJ1-5): DAGVTQSPTHLIKTRGQQVTLRCSPISGHKSVSWYQQVLGQGPQFIFQYYEKEERGRGNFPDRFSARQFPNYSSELNVNALLLGDSALYLCASSPDPGSNQPQHFGDGTRLSIL.

The CDR3 bases are TGTGCCTTCGACCGGGACAGGGGTTACGAGCAGTACTTC. Translation: CAFDRDRGYEQYF. This chain connects TRBV5-4 to TRBJ2-7, with 10 bases aligning to TRBD1. Germline V gene data show CDR1 as SGHNT and CDR2 as YYREEE (reference sequence). Unmatched junction bases numbered 8, after V lost 10 bases and J lost 4 bases. The CDR3 has 13 amino acids.

The CDR3 sequence is CASTMGTGSGYGYTF. DNA for the CDR3: TGTGCCAGCACCATGGGGACAGGGAGCGGCTATGGCTACACCTTC. This rearrangement joins TRBV7-2 to TRBJ1-2; TRBD1 matches at 9 bases. Germline CDR1 and CDR2: SGHTA and FQGNSA. J lost 4 bases, V lost 7 bases, and 10 bases had no gene match. CDR3 length: 15 residues.

The gene calls are TRBV7-9 and TRBJ2-1, with 13 bases that match TRBD2. The CDR3 contains 19 residues. Germline CDR1 and CDR2: SEHNR and FQNEAQ (reference sequence). Trimming cost V 4 bases and J 9 bases; bases outside gene matches: 18. The CDR3 DNA reads as TGTGCCAGCAGCTCCCGGGTCCGACTAGCGGGGGGCCGGGTCGGTGAGCAGTTCTTC. It codes for CASSSRVRLAGGRVGEQFF.

V usage is TRBV7-3 and J usage is TRBJ1-1, with 7 bases matching TRBD1. Germline CDR1 and CDR2: SGHTA and FQGTGA. Trimming removed 3 bases from V and 2 bases from J; junction bases left unmatched: 6. The CDR3 runs to 15 residues. This CDR3 reads CASSFGGGGNTEAFF. CDR3 DNA sequence: TGTGCCAGCAGCTTTGGAGGGGGCGGCAACACTGAAGCTTTCTTT.

This chain links TRBV6-1 with TRBJ1-1; 7 bases line up with TRBD1. The germline CDR1 and CDR2 sequences are MNHNS and SASEGT. J was trimmed by 4 bases and V by 5 bases; bases with no gene match: 4. This CDR3 comprises 13 residues. Here the CDR3 DNA reads TGTGCCAGCAGTCACAGGGGTTTCACTGAAGCTTTCTTT. Translated: CASSHRGFTEAFF.

The CDR3 DNA follows: TGTGCCAGCAGCGTAGCTAGCTCGCCGCGGGAGACCCAGTACTTC. Translated: CASSVASSPRETQYF. The gene calls are TRBV9 and TRBJ2-5, with D perhaps matching TRBD2 (5 bases). The length of the CDR3 is 15 residues. V was trimmed by 0 bases and J by 5 bases, leaving 14 bases between them. Germline assignment: CDR1 SGDLS and CDR2 YYNGEE.

The chain couples TRBV10-3 to TRBJ1-3, with a weak D call TRBD1 (5 bases). V was pared by 3 bases and J by 8 bases, with 8 bases between. The CDR3 has 12 residues. Germline loops: CDR1 ENHRY, CDR2 SYGVKD. CDR3 region: CAISDRAYTIYF. The CDR3 DNA reads TGTGCCATCAGTGACAGGGCATACACCATATATTTT.

The chain links TRBV6-5 to TRBJ2-3; TRBD2 matches at 11 bases. The junction had 3 bases not matched to a gene; V was cut back by 7 bases and J by 3 bases. Per the germline V gene, CDR1 is MNHEY and CDR2 is SVGAGI. The length of the CDR3 is 14 residues. CDR3 loop: CASTGTSGTDTQYF. In DNA, the CDR3 is TGTGCCAGCACCGGGACTAGCGGAACAGATACGCAGTATTTT.

V gene TRBV2 combines with J gene TRBJ2-7, with 8 bases identical to TRBD1. Germline trimming cut 6 bases from V and 0 bases from J; bases unmatched to any gene: 4. This CDR3 has 14 residues. Germline lookup yields CDR1 SNHLY and CDR2 FYNNEI. CDR3 loop: CASRWDRYSYEQYF. CDR3 in DNA: TGTGCCAGCAGGTGGGACAGGTACTCCTACGAGCAGTACTTC. Filled out from reference TRBV2 and TRBJ2-7, the complete variable domain reads EPEVTQTPSHQVTQMGQEVILRCVPISNHLYFYWYRQILGQKVEFLVSFYNNEISEKSEIFDDQFSVERPDGSNFTLKIRSTKLEDSAMYFCASRWDRYSYEQYFGPGTRLTVT.

The gene calls are TRBV15 and TRBJ2-1, with D tentatively TRBD2 (6 bases). Trimming cost V 3 bases and J 1 base, with 22 bases left between them. The CDR3 contains 19 residues. Germline V gives CDR1 LNHNV, CDR2 YYDKDF (reference sequence). CDR3 nucleotide sequence: TGTGCCACCAGCAGGGCCATGGGGACGGGGGAGTTTTCCTACAATGAGCAGTTCTTC. This translates into CATSRAMGTGEFSYNEQFF.

The chain links TRBV4-1 to TRBJ2-2; 7 bases line up with TRBD1. Germline CDR1 MGHRA, CDR2 YSYEKL. With V trimmed by 1 base and J by 6 bases, 2 bases remained unmatched. The CDR3 has 14 residues. CDR3 amino acids: CASSQAGGAGELFF. The CDR3 bases are TGCGCCAGCAGCCAAGCAGGGGGAGCCGGGGAGCTGTTTTTT.

V and J are TRBV19 and TRBJ1-1; D may be TRBD1 (5 bases). The CDR3 is 15 residues long. Trimming shortened V by 7 bases and J by 1 base, and 16 bases separated the two germline ends. Germline values: CDR1 LNHDA, CDR2 SQIVND (reference sequence). The CDR3 bases are TGTGCCAGTAAGATAGTTCCTCAGGGGAACACTGAAGCTTTCTTT. As protein: CASKIVPQGNTEAFF.

This chain joins TRBV25-1 and TRBJ2-1; 8 positions agree with TRBD1. This CDR3 region has 14 residues. From germline, CDR1 is MGHDK and CDR2 SYGVNS. The junction had 5 bases not matched to a gene; V was cut back by 5 bases and J by 5 bases. The CDR3 sequence is CASSWTGFNNEQFF. DNA of the CDR3: TGTGCCAGCAGTTGGACAGGGTTCAACAATGAGCAGTTCTTC. The complete variable domain, with remaining parts taken from reference TRBV25-1 and TRBJ2-1, reads EADIYQTPRYLVIGTGKKITLECSQTMGHDKMYWYQQDPGMELHLIHYSYGVNSTEKGDLSSESTVSRIRTEHFPLTLESARPSHTSQYLCASSWTGFNNEQFFGPGTRLTVL.

The chain employs TRBV9 and TRBJ1-2; possible D gene TRBD1, 5 bases. The CDR3 is 16 amino acids. Trimming removed 0 bases from V and 6 bases from J, with 18 bases in between. CDR1 and CDR2 from the germline V gene are SGDLS and YYNGEE. CDR3 sequence (DNA): TGTGCCAGCAGCGTAGGGGGGGGTAGTTTTCGACATGGCTACACCTTC. It yields the protein CASSVGGGSFRHGYTF. Drawing the rest from reference TRBV9 and TRBJ1-2, the complete variable domain is DSGVTQTPKHLITATGQRVTLRCSPRSGDLSVYWYQQSLDQGLQFLIQYYNGEERAKGNILERFSAQQFPDLHSELNLSSLELGDSALYFCASSVGGGSFRHGYTFGSGTRLTVV.

V and J are TRBV19 and TRBJ2-7; the D gene is possibly TRBD1 (5 bases). Trimming pared 7 bases from V and 2 bases from J, leaving 18 bases between. CDR3 size: 15 residues. Germline V gene data show CDR1 as LNHDA and CDR2 as SQIVND (reference sequence). The CDR3 nucleotides are TGTGCCAGTACCGACCCCGACAGAGAGCCCTACGAGCAGTACTTC. Translation: CASTDPDREPYEQYF. Looking up the rest from reference TRBV19 and TRBJ2-7 gives the full variable domain: DGGITQSPKYLFRKEGQNVTLSCEQNLNHDAMYWYRQDPGQGLRLIYYSQIVNDFQKGDIAEGYSVSREKKESFPLTVTSAQKNPTAFYLCASTDPDREPYEQYFGPGTRLTVT.

This chain joins TRBV10-3 and TRBJ2-5, with 8 bases fitting TRBD2. This CDR3 region has 14 residues. Trimming took 4 bases from V and 5 from J; bases not matched to a gene: 6. Germline CDR1 ENHRY, CDR2 SYGVKD. The DNA of the CDR3 is TGTGCCATCAGTGGAGGACTAGCCGGCGAGACCCAGTACTTC. The encoded protein is CAISGGLAGETQYF.

The V and J genes are TRBV18 and TRBJ1-5; D possibly corresponds to TRBD1 (5 bases). V was trimmed by 6 bases and J by 0 bases, leaving 12 bases between them. The CDR3 totals 15 residues. Per the germline V gene, CDR1 is KGHSH and CDR2 is LQKENI. CDR3 loop: CASSPGAVSNQPQHF. The CDR3 region has the DNA TGTGCCAGCTCCCCTGGGGCAGTTAGCAATCAGCCCCAGCATTTT.

This chain links TRBV11-2 with TRBJ2-1; 12 nucleotides match TRBD2. The CDR3 runs 14 residues. CDR1 is SGHAT and CDR2 is FQNNGV in the germline V gene. The V and J ends lost 8 bases and 8 bases, in that order; junction bases with no gene match: 7. CDR3 loop: CASRLAGGLDEQFF. The CDR3 DNA reads TGTGCCAGCCGGCTAGCGGGGGGGCTGGATGAGCAGTTCTTC.

This clone has a handful of counts. The rearrangement links TRBV5-1 to TRBJ1-2; D uncertain. V lost 5 bases to trimming and J lost 0 bases, with 8 bases between them. CDR3 size: 13 residues. The V gene's germline CDR1 is SGHRS and CDR2 YFSETQ. The CDR3 here is CASRVLANYGYTF. The CDR3 nucleotides are TGCGCCAGCAGAGTACTAGCTAACTATGGCTACACCTTC.

The rearrangement links TRBV7-3 to TRBJ1-2, with unresolved D. Germline V gene data show CDR1 as SGHTA and CDR2 as FQGTGA. CDR3 length: 14 residues. V was shortened by 5 bases and J by 8 bases, with 18 bases between the two germline ends. DNA of the CDR3: TGTGCCAGCAGCCCCCGGGCGCGGGTCAGCGGCTACACCTTC. Its translation is CASSPRARVSGYTF. Together with reference TRBV7-3 and TRBJ1-2, the CDR3 gives the full variable domain: GAGVSQTPSNKVTEKGKYVELRCDPISGHTALYWYRQSLGQGPEFLIYFQGTGAADDSGLPNDRFFAVRPEGSVSTLKIQRTERGDSAVYLCASSPRARVSGYTFGSGTRLTVV.